This TCR beta chain was obtained from a study of technical replicates of blood from several donors. The CDR3 is 15 amino acids. The germline V and J ends were trimmed by 8 bases and 2 bases, with 19 bases remaining between them. Germline CDR1 is LNHDA and CDR2 is SQIVND (reference sequence). Method: immunoSEQ multiplex PCR; TCRdb's copy keeps in-frame clones and lacks some. The sample includes some 74,000 clones, nearly 97% seen only once; the top ten take roughly 0.24%. The sequence was collected from a human donor in good health. Material for sequencing was T cells isolated from PBMCs. The chain has TRBV19 and TRBJ2-7; weak D call: TRBD1 (6 bases). In DNA, the CDR3 is TGTGCCAGTGCCTCAGGGGCTTGGCCTACCTACGAGCAGTACTTC. It encodes CASASGAWPTYEQYF.